This TCR beta chain was documented in a study of shared clonotypes between healthy human individuals. Healthy adults negative for HIV, lacking recent acute infections or vaccinations, served as donors. V gave up 5 bases and J gave up 8 bases; unmatched junction bases: 12. The CDR3 contains 16 residues. CDR1 is SEHNR and CDR2 is FQNEAQ in the germline V gene (reference sequence). This clone was seen once. The data were produced by immunoSEQ multiplex PCR, yet TCRdb's version contains in-frame clones alone and is incomplete. This table holds a few million clones, approximately 95% found once. The sample taken for sequencing was naive CD4+ T cells from PBMCs. This sample's subset: CD45RA+ positively selected. The V and J genes are TRBV7-9 and TRBJ2-2, with 9 bases aligning to TRBD2. This TCR came from a man in his late teens or twenties in good health. Some clones in this sample may be carry-over from other donors' samples. CDR3 bases: TGTGCCAGCAGCCCCGATAACTGGCTAGCGGGAGGGGAGCTGTTTTTT. It is translated as CASSPDNWLAGGELFF.